Listed below are T cell receptor beta chains from one sample, sequenced in a study of cytomegalovirus exposure and HLA in healthy donors. The method was immunoSEQ multiplex PCR; TCRdb's version includes in-frame clones alone and lacks a portion of them. Altogether a few hundred thousand clones are present, 70% to 90% being singletons, with the ten largest covering roughly 2%. The sequenced sample was PBMCs. The receptors stem from a woman between 35 and 50 years old in good health and CMV-seropositive. Each CDR3 is given without its conserved first and last residue.

V gene,J gene,CDR3 protein
TRBV11-2,TRBJ2-3,ASSPGLWDTQY
TRBV7-9,TRBJ2-1,ASSLVQVTHNEQF
TRBV7-2,TRBJ2-7,ASSFRSPGTPEQY
TRBV6-6,TRBJ2-3,ASSWGGREPTDTQY
TRBV30,TRBJ2-5,AWSGGLAAGETQY
TRBV9,TRBJ2-2,ASSVTSGRNTGELF
TRBV15,TRBJ2-2,ATSSTSGRGTGELF
TRBV30,TRBJ1-5,AWSVIGRQGSQPQH
TRBV27,TRBJ2-2,ASSTDRGPNTGELF
TRBV7-6,TRBJ1-6,ASSPGPYRGSPLH
TRBV30,TRBJ2-7,AWSSPGLAGYEQY
TRBV7-8,TRBJ1-5,ASSPGQEEAQH
TRBV4-1,TRBJ2-1,AGSQDVEQF
TRBV28,TRBJ1-3,ASSFGGRLSGNTIY
TRBV29-1,TRBJ1-5,SAQGDGNQPQH
TRBV27,TRBJ2-5,ASRSGETQY
TRBV25-1,TRBJ2-7,ASSELAGGTYEQY
TRBV7-3,TRBJ2-1,ASSLQGSSYNEQF
TRBV5-1,TRBJ2-1,ASSPPGNEQF
TRBV4-2,TRBJ1-4,ASSQGTGGGKLF
TRBV10-3,TRBJ2-3,AISTDSGREDTQY
TRBV5-1,TRBJ1-1,ASSSSGTPNTEAF